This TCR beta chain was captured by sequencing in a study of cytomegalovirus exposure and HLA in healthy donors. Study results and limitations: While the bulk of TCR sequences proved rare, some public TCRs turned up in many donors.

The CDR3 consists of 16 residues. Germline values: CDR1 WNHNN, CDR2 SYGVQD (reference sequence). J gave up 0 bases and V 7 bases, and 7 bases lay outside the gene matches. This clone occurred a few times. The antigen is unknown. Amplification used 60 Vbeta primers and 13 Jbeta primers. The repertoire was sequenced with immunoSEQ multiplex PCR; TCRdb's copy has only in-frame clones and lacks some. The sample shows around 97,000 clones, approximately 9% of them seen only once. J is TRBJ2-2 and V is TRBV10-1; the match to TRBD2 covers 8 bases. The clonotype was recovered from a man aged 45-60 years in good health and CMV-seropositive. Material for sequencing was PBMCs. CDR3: CASTPPGLANTGELFF. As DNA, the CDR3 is TGCGCCAGCACTCCGCCGGGACTAGCGAACACCGGGGAGCTGTTTTTT.